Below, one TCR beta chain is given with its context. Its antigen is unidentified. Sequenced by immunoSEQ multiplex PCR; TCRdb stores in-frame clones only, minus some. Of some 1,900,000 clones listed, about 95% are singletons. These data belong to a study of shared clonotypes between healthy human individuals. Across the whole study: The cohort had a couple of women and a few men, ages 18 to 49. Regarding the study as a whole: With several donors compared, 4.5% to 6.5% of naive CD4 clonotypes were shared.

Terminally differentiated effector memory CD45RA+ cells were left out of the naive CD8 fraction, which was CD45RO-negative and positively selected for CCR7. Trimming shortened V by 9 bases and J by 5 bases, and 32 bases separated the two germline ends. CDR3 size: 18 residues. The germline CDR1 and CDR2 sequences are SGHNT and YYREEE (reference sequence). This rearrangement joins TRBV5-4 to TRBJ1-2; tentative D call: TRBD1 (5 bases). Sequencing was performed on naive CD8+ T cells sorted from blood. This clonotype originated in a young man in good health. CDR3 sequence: CATQRGVPAGETVYGYTF. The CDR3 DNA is TGTGCCACCCAGAGAGGGGTCCCTGCTGGGGAGACTGTTTATGGCTACACCTTC.